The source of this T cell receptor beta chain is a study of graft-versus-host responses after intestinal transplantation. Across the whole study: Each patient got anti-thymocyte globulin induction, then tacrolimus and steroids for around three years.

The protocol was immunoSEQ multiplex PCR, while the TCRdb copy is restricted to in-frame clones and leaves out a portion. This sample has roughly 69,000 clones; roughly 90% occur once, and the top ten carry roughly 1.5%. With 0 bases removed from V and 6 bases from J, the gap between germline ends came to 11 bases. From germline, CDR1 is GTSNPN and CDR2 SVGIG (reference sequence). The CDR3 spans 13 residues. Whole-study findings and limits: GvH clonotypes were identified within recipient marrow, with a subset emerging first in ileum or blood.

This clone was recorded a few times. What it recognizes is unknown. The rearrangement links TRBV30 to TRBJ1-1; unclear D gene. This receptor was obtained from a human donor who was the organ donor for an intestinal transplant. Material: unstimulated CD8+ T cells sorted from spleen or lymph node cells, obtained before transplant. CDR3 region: CAWSVGTVAEAFF. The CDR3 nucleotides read TGTGCCTGGAGTGTTGGAACAGTGGCTGAAGCTTTCTTT.